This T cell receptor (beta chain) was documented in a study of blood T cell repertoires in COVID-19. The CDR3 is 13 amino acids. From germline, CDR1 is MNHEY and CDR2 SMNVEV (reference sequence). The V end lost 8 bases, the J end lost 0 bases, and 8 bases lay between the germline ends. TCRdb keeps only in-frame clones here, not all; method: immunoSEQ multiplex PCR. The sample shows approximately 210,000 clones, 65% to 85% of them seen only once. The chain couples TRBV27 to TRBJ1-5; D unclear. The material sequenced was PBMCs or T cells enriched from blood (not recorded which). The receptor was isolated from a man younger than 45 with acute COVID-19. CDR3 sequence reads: CASGYSSNQPQHF. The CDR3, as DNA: TGTGCCAGCGGATACAGTAGCAATCAGCCCCAGCATTTT.